This T cell receptor beta chain is from a study of CD8 T cells in Susac syndrome. Random hexamers were used to reverse transcribe roughly 0.5 to 1 ug of RNA. TCRdb re-derived calls from the immunoSEQ multiplex PCR reads in MiXCR, one entry per CDR3 protein. This table holds 200,000 to 250,000 distinct CDR3 sequences, 85% to 95% found once. This clonotype was seen just once. V dropped 4 bases and J dropped 2 bases, with 17 bases sitting between them. Germline V lookup: CDR1 GTSNPN, CDR2 SVGIG (reference sequence). CDR3 length equals 15 residues. The receptor's source is a human donor with Susac syndrome. The V call is TRBV30, the J call TRBJ1-2, with TRBD1 as a possible D gene (5 bases). Sequenced input: CD4+ T cells from PBMCs. CDR3: CAWTTPRQWNYGYTF. Written as DNA, the CDR3 is TGTGCCTGGACGACCCCCCGACAGTGGAACTATGGCTACACCTTC.